This is a list of T cell receptor beta chains from one sample in a study of response to subunit inactivated influenza vaccine. Via MiXCR, TCRdb re-called the RT-PCR reads, giving one row per CDR3 protein. The sample yields hundreds of thousands of distinct CDR3 sequences, about 25% seen once. The starting material was CD4+ T cells sorted from PBMCs, obtained 5 days after vaccination. The receptors come from a man in his fifties or sixties who received an inactivated influenza vaccine. Both conserved end residues are part of each CDR3. Each record gives: V gene, J gene, CDR3 protein.

>TRBV5-1|TRBJ2-6
CASSLAEPGANVLTF
>TRBV10-3|TRBJ2-7
CAIRTGQSYEQYF
>TRBV5-4|TRBJ2-1
CASSTTSGGASENEQFF
>TRBV5-1|TRBJ1-1
CASYAERGNTEAFF
>TRBV29-1|TRBJ2-2
CSAQKGTGELFF
>TRBV29-1|TRBJ2-5
CSVVISGPRTQYF
>TRBV25-1|TRBJ2-3
CASTPSRGPSTDTQYF
>TRBV29-1|TRBJ2-4
CSVETRGIAKNIQYF
>TRBV5-1|TRBJ2-5
CASSNPGSTQETQYF
>TRBV5-1|TRBJ2-7
CASTLSGQAYEQYF
>TRBV7-8|TRBJ1-3
CASRKISGNTIYF
>TRBV5-1|TRBJ1-6
CASSLRQINSPLHF
>TRBV4-2|TRBJ2-1
CASSQEKAGGYEQFF
>TRBV4-3|TRBJ1-5
CASSQDPTGNQPQHF
>TRBV6-1|TRBJ2-2
CASSRDRTVTGELFF
>TRBV4-1|TRBJ2-7
CASSQEGPGEQYF
>TRBV7-9|TRBJ2-2
CASSPRTVGAGELFF
>TRBV12-3/TRBV12-4|TRBJ1-3
CASGRGLQGNTIYF
>TRBV7-6|TRBJ2-5
CASSLVSTTQYF
>TRBV6-1|TRBJ2-3
CASSKRGVGTDTQYF
>TRBV30|TRBJ2-1
CAWSVLGGSSYNEQFF
>TRBV24-1|TRBJ2-3
CATSDPGQGSTDTQYF
>TRBV19|TRBJ2-7
CASSPGTRVVKQYF
>TRBV6-2/TRBV6-3|TRBJ2-5
CASSSFTGDGETQYF
>TRBV5-4|TRBJ2-3
CASSLAGLAEDTQYF
>TRBV7-3|TRBJ2-7
CASSLGSVYEQYF
>TRBV11-1|TRBJ1-1
CASSFPGAGQGAYRNTEAFF
>TRBV28|TRBJ2-7
CATRQGSGEQYF
>TRBV5-1|TRBJ2-4
CASSDPAKNIQYF
>TRBV6-5|TRBJ1-2
CASRQTLGGYTF
>TRBV21-1|TRBJ2-5
CASSKRRQETQYF
>TRBV30|TRBJ2-2
CAWSVFGGWTGELFF
>TRBV12-3/TRBV12-4|TRBJ1-2
CASTRSGPATF
>TRBV11-2|TRBJ2-5
CASSLGHFETQYF
>TRBV3-1|TRBJ2-3
CASSQEPGPITDTQYF
>TRBV11-2|TRBJ2-2
CASSLDRTAANTGELFF
>TRBV29-1|TRBJ2-7
CSVEGLAGGTYEQYF
>TRBV6-1|TRBJ1-5
CASSEGGREEPQHF
>TRBV20-1|TRBJ2-2
CSARDPGQGATGELFF
>TRBV5-6|TRBJ2-3
CASSFTRDGSTDTQYF